The T cell receptor (beta chain) described here comes from a study of T cells in Graves' hyperthyroidism and ophthalmopathy. Whole-study results and caveats: A median 6.5 months before onset, the model predicted ophthalmopathy.

V trimming: 2 bases; J trimming: 4 bases; junction bases outside the gene matches: 7. From germline, CDR1 is SGHTA and CDR2 FQGNSA. The CDR3 is made up of 16 amino acids. Clinical symptoms, serum thyroxine, TRAb, thyroid ultrasound and orbital computed tomography informed diagnoses. Fresh peripheral blood, more than 8 ml of it, supplied the PBMCs. Using RNA transcripts as the source, TCR beta CDR3 regions were amplified. During a first-round RT-PCR of the TCR CDR3, the HTBI primer set was used. One entry per CDR3 protein results from TCRdb running MiXCR on the multiplex PCR reads. The data show around 380,000 distinct CDR3 sequences, with 13% seen just once and less than 25% held by the top ten. This clonotype came up many times. As yet, its antigen is unknown.

The rearrangement joins TRBV7-2 to TRBJ2-3; 9 bases match TRBD2. Sequenced input: blood. The clonotype was recovered from a man aged 25-45 years with Graves' hyperthyroidism that later progressed to Graves' ophthalmopathy. CDR3 sequence (DNA): TGTGCCAGCAGCTTACGCAGCGGGAGGTCCGCAGATACGCAGTATTTT. Translation: CASSLRSGRSADTQYF.